The next 31 T cell receptor beta chains were all read from a single sample in a study of glioma-infiltrating T cells. Amplification of TCR alpha and beta CDR3 regions from RNA used iRepertoire nested multiplex PCR. In TCRdb, the multiplex PCR reads were re-called with MiXCR into one record per CDR3 protein. The data contain some 120,000 distinct CDR3 sequences, roughly 23% of them singletons. Sequencing was carried out using glioma tissue, nonneoplastic brain tissue, or PBMCs (not recorded which). These TCRs come from a human donor with low-grade glioma or glioblastoma, undergoing nonglioma brain surgery, or in good health (not recorded which).

This clonotype has at least ten counts. V is TRBV28 and J is TRBJ2-1, with 10 bases identical to TRBD1. Trimming cost V 5 bases and J 2 bases; bases outside gene matches: 3. The CDR3 is 15 amino acids. The germline CDR1 and CDR2 sequences are MDHEN and SYDVKM. The CDR3 reads CASSRQGATYNEQFF. In nucleotides, the CDR3 is TGTGCCAGCAGTCGACAGGGGGCCACCTACAATGAGCAGTTCTTC.

This clonotype was seen at least ten times. V gene TRBV28 combines with J gene TRBJ1-3; TRBD1 aligns across 8 bases. CDR3 size: 15 residues. Germline V gives CDR1 MDHEN, CDR2 SYDVKM. Trimming at V came to 3 bases and at J to 4 bases, leaving 5 bases not matched to a gene. The CDR3 loop is CASSFPTGGGNTIYF. CDR3 in DNA: TGTGCCAGCAGTTTTCCCACAGGGGGAGGAAACACCATATATTTT.

This clonotype appeared many times. The CDR3 nucleotides are TGCGCCAGCAGCCCAACACCGGGACAGGGTACCTACAATGAGCAGTTCTTC. It encodes CASSPTPGQGTYNEQFF. The chain carries TRBV4-3 and TRBJ2-1; 9 bases fit TRBD1. Germline CDR1 reads LGHNA; CDR2 reads YSLEER. Trimming at V came to 4 bases and at J to 2 bases, leaving 9 bases not matched to a gene. This CDR3 has 17 residues.

Details on this clonotype: This may come from a read error, since a much larger clone is one base off. The chain has TRBV7-6 and TRBJ2-6, with 10 bases matching TRBD2. Germline assignment: CDR1 SGHVS and CDR2 FNYEAQ. The CDR3 is made up of 17 amino acids. The CDR3 is CTSSPIAGGSGANVLTF. The CDR3 coding sequence is TGTACCAGCAGCCCTATAGCGGGGGGCTCTGGGGCCAACGTCCTGACTTTC.

This clonotype was detected only a few times. This chain uses TRBV5-1 with TRBJ2-5; possibly TRBD2 for D (6 bases). From germline, CDR1 is SGHRS and CDR2 YFSETQ. CDR3 size: 15 residues. Trimming took 2 bases from V and 1 from J, leaving 12 bases between them. The CDR3 DNA is TGCGCCAGCAGCTTATACGCGGGACCCCAAGAGACCCAGTACTTC. This sequence encodes CASSLYAGPQETQYF.

This clonotype was seen more than once but under ten times. The J gene is TRBJ2-7, the V gene TRBV2; 8 bases align to TRBD1. V gave up 6 bases and J gave up 3 bases; unmatched junction bases: 4. Germline V lookup: CDR1 SNHLY, CDR2 FYNNEI. The CDR3 is made up of 13 amino acids. This CDR3 is CASSWGQDYEQYF. Here the CDR3 DNA reads TGTGCCAGCAGCTGGGGACAGGACTACGAGCAGTACTTC.

This clonotype was recorded at least ten times. The chain links TRBV28 to TRBJ2-3; D remains ambiguous. The CDR3 runs 15 residues. CDR1 and CDR2 (germline): MDHEN, SYDVKM. The V and J ends lost 2 bases and 6 bases respectively, with 15 bases between them. CDR3: CASSLTVKHWDTQYF. CDR3 bases: TGTGCCAGCAGTTTAACTGTAAAACATTGGGATACGCAGTATTTT.

There are a few counts of this clonotype. This could be a read error, since a much larger clone is one nucleotide away. V is TRBV4-3 and J is TRBJ2-3; D gene uncertain. Germline lookup yields CDR1 LGHNA and CDR2 YSLEER. The length of the CDR3 is 17 residues. The CDR3 DNA sequence: TGCGCCAGCGGCCAAGAGCAAGCCCCCACTTTACCAGATACGCAGTATTTT. It yields the protein CASGQEQAPTLPDTQYF.

Note on this clonotype: With a much larger clone just one base away, this may be a read error. The chain employs TRBV12-3 or TRBV12-4 and TRBJ1-5; D is unresolved. The CDR3 covers 15 residues. Trimming left V 9 bases short and J 5 bases short, with 20 bases between. CDR3: CARRESRTPHQPQHF. The CDR3, as DNA: TGTGCCAGAAGGGAGTCCAGGACCCCGCATCAGCCCCAGCATTTT.

This clonotype has a count of ten or more. The V and J genes are TRBV6-1 and TRBJ2-3, with D tentatively TRBD1 or TRBD2 (6 bases each). V was shortened by 5 bases and J by 2 bases, with 14 bases between the two germline ends. The CDR3 extends over 15 amino acids. Germline V gives CDR1 MNHNS, CDR2 SASEGT. This CDR3 is CASSLEGQVTDTQYF. CDR3 sequence (DNA): TGTGCCAGCAGTTTGGAGGGACAAGTCACAGATACGCAGTATTTT.

Note on this clonotype: The junction shows a germline mismatch at one end, possibly a read error. The chain combines TRBV5-1 with TRBJ2-5, with no clear D. Germline CDR1 SGHRS, CDR2 YFSETQ. This CDR3 is 13 amino acids long. The CDR3 sequence: CTSSLAQPETQYF. The CDR3 nucleotides read TGCACCAGCAGCTTGGCCCAGCCGGAGACCCAGTACTTC.

Regarding this clonotype: As the CDR3 is not closed by the conserved phenylalanine or tryptophan, this likely results from a read error. The chain couples TRBV24-1 to TRBJ2-1; no clear D gene. The V gene's germline CDR1 is KGHDR and CDR2 SFDVKD. Between the trimmed V and J ends, which lost 5 bases and 12 bases, there was a span of 13 bases. The CDR3 runs 12 residues. CDR3 amino acids: CATSGQRRTQFL. The CDR3, as DNA: TGTGCCACCAGTGGCCAGCGTAGGACGCAGTTCCTC.

In this sample, this clonotype turned up a few times. The rearrangement joins TRBV3-1 to TRBJ2-3; TRBD2 is a possible D gene (5 bases). This CDR3 is 18 amino acids long. V was pared by 3 bases and J by 6 bases, with 25 bases between. Germline CDR1 is LGHDT and CDR2 is YNNKEL (reference sequence). The DNA for the CDR3 is TGTGCCAGCAGCCATCATTTCTCCAGTCGGCGGGCCGGGGATACGCAGTATTTT. Its translation: CASSHHFSSRRAGDTQYF.

This clonotype came up a few times. This chain uses TRBV5-1 with TRBJ2-5, with a tentative D call TRBD2 (6 bases). CDR3 length equals 17 residues. CDR1 SGHRS and CDR2 YFSETQ come from the germline V gene. The V end lost 2 bases, the J end lost 4 bases, and 21 bases lay between the germline ends. The CDR3 bases are TGCGCCAGCAGCTTAGCTACTGTGCGGGGTGACCGAGAGACCCAGTACTTC. As protein: CASSLATVRGDRETQYF.

This clonotype was found a few times. The J gene is TRBJ2-2, the V gene TRBV19; 9 positions agree with TRBD2. Germline CDR1 and CDR2: LNHDA and SQIVND (reference sequence). The ends lost 7 bases at V and 7 bases at J; junction bases unmatched: 7. The CDR3 contains 14 residues. CDR3 loop: CASTTREGGGELFF. The CDR3 coding sequence is TGTGCCAGTACGACGCGGGAGGGTGGCGGGGAGCTGTTTTTT.

This clonotype was recorded many times. The chain recombines TRBV10-3 with TRBJ2-7; D is ambiguous. Trimming removed 2 bases from V and 11 bases from J, with 13 bases in between. The CDR3 contains 12 residues. Germline CDR1 reads ENHRY; CDR2 reads SYGVKD. The CDR3 DNA reads as TGTGCCATCAGTGAGGGGTTTGAGCAGGAGTACTTC. Amino acids: CAISEGFEQEYF.

CDR3 coding DNA: TGTGCCAGCAGCCCCCGCGGGTCCCAAGAGACCCAGTACTTC. Its translation is CASSPRGSQETQYF. The V call is TRBV7-2, the J call TRBJ2-5, with D maybe TRBD2 (5 bases). The V and J ends lost 5 bases and 1 base respectively, with 11 bases between them. Germline assignment: CDR1 SGHTA and CDR2 FQGNSA. This CDR3 has 14 residues.

Notes on this clonotype: This may arise from a read error, as a much more abundant clone is one base away. The CDR3: CASSLVATTKGRTSTGTQYF. The CDR3 DNA reads as TGTGCCAGCAGCCTCGTGGCGACGACAAAGGGGCGAACTAGCACAGGTACGCAGTATTTT. The V call is TRBV11-2, the J call TRBJ2-3; a weak D match, TRBD2 (6 bases). The CDR3 consists of 20 residues. Germline V CDR1 and CDR2: SGHAT, FQNNGV.

In this sample, this clonotype turned up a few times. A single base separates this from a much larger clone, so it may be a read error. The J gene is TRBJ2-7, the V gene TRBV7-9; TRBD2 agrees at 12 bases. After removal of 8 bases from V and 6 bases from J, the junction contained 8 bases not matched to a gene. CDR3 length: 14 residues. Germline CDR1 reads SEHNR; CDR2 reads FQNEAQ (reference sequence). This CDR3 reads CASGETSGRVEQYF. The CDR3 DNA sequence: TGTGCCAGCGGCGAGACTAGCGGGAGAGTCGAGCAGTACTTC.

Worth noting for this clonotype: At one end the junction does not follow the germline gene, possibly because of a read error. The chain links TRBV10-3 to TRBJ1-4; no clear D. This CDR3 contains 14 residues. CDR1 is ENHRY, CDR2 SYGVKD, per germline. The CDR3 loop reads CAVRQEATNEKLFF. The CDR3 DNA follows: TGTGCCGTCAGGCAAGAAGCAACTAATGAAAAACTGTTTTTT.

This clonotype was counted ten times or more. This chain joins TRBV18 and TRBJ2-7, with TRBD2 as a possible D gene (7 bases). This CDR3 has 16 amino acids. Trimming removed 2 bases from V and 0 bases from J, with 14 bases in between. Germline CDR1 KGHSH, CDR2 LQKENI. In nucleotides, the CDR3 is TGTGCCAGCTCACCAAGGGGGGGTCTGAGCTCCTACGAGCAGTACTTC. Amino acid sequence: CASSPRGGLSSYEQYF.

This clonotype came up a few times. The chain has TRBV12-3 or TRBV12-4 and TRBJ2-1; TRBD1 matches 9 bases. This CDR3 has 15 residues. After removal of 6 bases from V and 3 bases from J, the junction contained 6 bases not matched to a gene. CDR3 sequence reads: CASSDTGGSYNEQFF. CDR3 in DNA: TGTGCCAGCAGCGATACAGGGGGCAGCTACAATGAGCAGTTCTTC.

This clonotype showed up many times. The chain combines TRBV28 with TRBJ2-5; D may be TRBD1 (5 bases). Germline CDR1 reads MDHEN; CDR2 reads SYDVKM. V gave up 1 base and J gave up 4 bases, with 13 bases separating them. The CDR3 is 15 residues long. CDR3 DNA sequence: TGTGCCAGCAGTTTATTCGTACCCCAGGGAGAGACCCAGTACTTC. Translation gives CASSLFVPQGETQYF.

A remark on this clonotype: A much larger clone is a single base away; this may be a read error. The chain couples TRBV12-3 or TRBV12-4 to TRBJ1-1; the D is unclear. V was pared by 1 base and J by 6 bases, with 12 bases between. The CDR3 consists of 14 residues. This CDR3 reads CASSLGVMGAEAFF. CDR3 nucleotides: TGTGCCAGCAGTTTAGGGGTAATGGGCGCTGAAGCTTTCTTT.

This clonotype occurred many times. The chain is built from TRBV7-2 and TRBJ2-7; 7 positions match TRBD1. V was clipped by 3 bases and J by 3 bases; unmatched bases: 11. Germline V lookup: CDR1 SGHTA, CDR2 FQGNSA. This CDR3 is 16 amino acids long. CDR3 nucleotides: TGTGCCAGCAGCTTCCCGTCTAGGGGGCAGAGCTACGAGCAGTACTTC. As protein: CASSFPSRGQSYEQYF.

This clonotype was detected many times. The V gene is TRBV6-1, the J gene TRBJ2-7, with TRBD1 matching over 8 bases. Germline CDR1 is MNHNS and CDR2 is SASEGT. The CDR3 runs 12 residues. The ends lost 6 bases at V and 6 bases at J; junction bases unmatched: 4. The CDR3, as DNA: TGTGCCAGCAGGAGGACAGGGTCCGAGCAGTACTTC. Protein product: CASRRTGSEQYF.

This clonotype was counted ten times or more. The gene calls are TRBV11-3 and TRBJ2-3; maybe TRBD2 (5 bases). This CDR3 contains 14 residues. V lost 4 bases and J 2 bases, leaving 10 bases between the germline ends. In germline, CDR1 is SGHNT, CDR2 YENEEA. The CDR3: CASSWSGITDTQYF. In DNA form, the CDR3 reads TGTGCCAGCAGCTGGAGCGGCATCACAGATACGCAGTATTTT.

The genes are TRBV5-4 and TRBJ2-5; 9 nucleotides match TRBD1. The CDR3 covers 14 residues. V lost 3 bases and J lost 6; bases outside the gene matches: 6. From germline, CDR1 is SGHNT and CDR2 YYREEE (reference sequence). In DNA, the CDR3 is TGTGCCAGCAGCTCACAGGGGGCGCAGAAGACCCAGTACTTC. Residues: CASSSQGAQKTQYF.

This clonotype was detected ten times or more. The CDR3 coding sequence is TGTGCCAGCAGCCAAGAAAGGGTCGGGATCCAAGGCACCGGGGAGCTGTTTTTT. It encodes CASSQERVGIQGTGELFF. The V gene is TRBV4-2, the J gene TRBJ2-2, with D tentatively TRBD2 (5 bases). The length of the CDR3 is 18 residues. Per germline, CDR1 LGHNA and CDR2 YNFKEQ. The germline V and J ends were trimmed by 0 bases and 4 bases, with 18 bases remaining between them.

This clonotype was counted a few times. The rearrangement uses TRBV18 and TRBJ2-1, with 8 positions matching TRBD1. Germline loops: CDR1 KGHSH, CDR2 LQKENI. The CDR3 is 16 amino acids. The V gene end was trimmed by 1 base and the J gene end by 0 bases; junction bases not matched to a gene: 2. CDR3 loop: CASSPRTGSSYNEQFF. CDR3 nucleotides: TGTGCCAGCTCACCACGGACAGGGAGCTCCTACAATGAGCAGTTCTTC.

This clonotype appeared once. The CDR3 is CASWGRDYGYTF. The CDR3 DNA sequence: TGTGCCAGCTGGGGACGGGACTATGGCTACACCTTC. This chain joins TRBV6-1 and TRBJ1-2; maybe TRBD1 (5 bases). The CDR3 consists of 12 residues. The ends were cut back, 8 bases at V and 3 bases at J, with 10 bases in the middle. Germline V CDR1 and CDR2: MNHNS, SASEGT.